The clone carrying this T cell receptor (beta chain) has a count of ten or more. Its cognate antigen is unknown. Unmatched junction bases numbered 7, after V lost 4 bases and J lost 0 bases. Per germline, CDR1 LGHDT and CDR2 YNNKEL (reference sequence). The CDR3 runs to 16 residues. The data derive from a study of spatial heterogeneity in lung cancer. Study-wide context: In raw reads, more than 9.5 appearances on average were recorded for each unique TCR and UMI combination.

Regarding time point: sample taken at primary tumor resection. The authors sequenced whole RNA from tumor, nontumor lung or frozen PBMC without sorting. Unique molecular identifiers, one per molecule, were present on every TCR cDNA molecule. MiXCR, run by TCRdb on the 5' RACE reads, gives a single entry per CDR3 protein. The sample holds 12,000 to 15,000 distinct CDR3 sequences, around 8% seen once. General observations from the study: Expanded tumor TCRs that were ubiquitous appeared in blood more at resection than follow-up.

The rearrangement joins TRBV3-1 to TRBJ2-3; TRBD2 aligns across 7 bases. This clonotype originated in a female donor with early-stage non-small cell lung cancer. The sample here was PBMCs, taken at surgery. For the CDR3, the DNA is TGTGCCAGCAGCCGGCGGGGGAGGAGTAGCACAGATACGCAGTATTTT. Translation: CASSRRGRSSTDTQYF.